The clone carrying this T cell receptor (beta chain) was observed a single time. Autopsy tissues spanned esophagus to rectum, liver, skin, and lymphoid organs including spleen. Data came from immunoSEQ multiplex PCR; TCRdb stores just in-frame clones and leaves some out. The sample yields about 760 clones, over 40% seen once. The data originate from a study of tissue T cells after allogeneic stem cell transplantation. This CDR3 is built from 14 residues. J was trimmed by 2 bases and V by 2 bases; bases with no gene match: 4. CDR1 SGHRS and CDR2 YFSETQ come from the germline V gene. Sequenced material: jejunal tissue, taken at autopsy. The TCR sequence derives from a female patient aged 35 to 69 with steroid-refractory graft-versus-host disease after an allogeneic stem cell transplant. The graft donor may account for some of the T cells. This rearrangement joins TRBV5-1 to TRBJ2-7; 7 nucleotides line up with TRBD2. Here the CDR3 DNA reads TGCGCCAGCAGCTTTGGTGCGGGGGCCTACGAGCAGTACTTC. Its translation: CASSFGAGAYEQYF.